This T cell receptor (beta chain) was recovered during a study of blood T cell repertoires in COVID-19. At the level of the study: Italy, Spain and the United States were the sources of the convalescent and acute COVID-19 samples. From T cells, B-cell-depleted T cells, or PBMCs came the material, which was cDNA or gDNA.

Unmatched junction bases numbered 17, after V lost 0 bases and J lost 16 bases. The CDR3 spans 17 residues. The germline CDR1 and CDR2 sequences are SGHDN and FVKESK. In the original workflow: Using reference gene primer amplification, nucleated cell counts were estimated. Method: immunoSEQ multiplex PCR; TCRdb's copy keeps in-frame clones and lacks some. From that table come the V and J calls and clone size; the DNA was used to work out D and trimming. The sample contains around 200,000 clones, around 85% of which appear only once. The material sequenced was peripheral blood. The TCR comes from a woman between 50 and 59 years old with acute or convalescent COVID-19. This chain connects TRBV14 to TRBJ1-6, with 8 bases lining up with TRBD1. Written as DNA, the CDR3 is TGTGCCAGCAGCCAAGATTTTCCGACAGGGGTGCGGTGGGGACTCCACTTT. Protein sequence: CASSQDFPTGVRWGLHF.